The source of this T cell receptor beta chain is a study of CD8 T cells in ankylosing spondylitis. Study-wide results and caveats: Reportedly, disease-linked clones are significantly enriched in ankylosing spondylitis patients' matched synovial fluid. What appeared characteristic of ankylosing spondylitis blood was a TCR beta motif of fewer than ten highly homologous variants.

With molecular barcodes, quantitative 5'-RACE was used to make the TCR beta libraries. In TCRdb, the 5' RACE reads were re-called with MiXCR into one record per CDR3 protein. The sample shows fewer than 750,000 distinct CDR3 sequences, about 20% of them seen only once. As regards this clonotype: Its antigen is undetermined.

Trimming took off 1 base at V and 8 bases at J, with 15 bases between the two ends. Looked up from germline, CDR1 is SGHRS and CDR2 is YFSETQ. This CDR3 region has 15 residues. The chain uses TRBV5-1 and TRBJ1-4; no clear D. This sequence was found in a male donor with ankylosing spondylitis. The specimen was blood, either unsorted or a sorted T cell fraction (not recorded which). CDR3 amino acids: CASSLSPGREEKLFF. For the CDR3, the DNA is TGCGCCAGCAGCTTGTCTCCGGGGAGGGAGGAAAAACTGTTTTTT.